This TCR beta chain was identified in a study of T cell responses to AZD1222 COVID-19 vaccine. Concerning this clone: Its antigen is not identified.

Broader study findings: It should be noted that donors were predominantly white British and more often female, and clonal diversity was possibly underestimated.

Unmatched junction bases numbered 8, after V lost 4 bases and J lost 4 bases. The CDR3 spans 16 residues. Germline loops: CDR1 MDHEN, CDR2 SYDVKM. Some clones are missing from TCRdb's copy, which holds only in-frame ones; the method was immunoSEQ multiplex PCR. In the table there are about 120,000 clones, more than 75% of which are singletons. The sequence was obtained from an adult in good health. The starting material was peripheral blood, obtained on day 0 of AZD1222 vaccination. The chain uses TRBV28 and TRBJ2-3, with 10 bases identical to TRBD2. The CDR3 here is CASSSLLAGGADTQYF. CDR3 nucleotides: TGTGCCAGCAGTTCCCTATTAGCGGGGGGAGCAGATACGCAGTATTTT.